The clone carrying this T cell receptor beta chain was counted once. This specimen belongs to a study of blood T cell repertoires in COVID-19. Study overall: Whether acute or convalescent, the COVID-19 samples came from the United States, Italy and Spain. T cells, B-cell-depleted T cells, or PBMCs supplied cDNA or gDNA.

Original handling: Cell counts per sample came from amplifying reference gene primers. Sequencing used immunoSEQ multiplex PCR; TCRdb keeps in-frame clones, though not all of them. D and trimming were read from the DNA, whereas the V and J calls and clone size are those reported in that table. The data contain over 150,000 clones, nearly 80% of them singletons. Trimming left V 1 base short and J 6 bases short, with 13 bases between. CDR1 SNHLY and CDR2 FYNNEI come from the germline V gene. CDR3 length equals 15 residues. The rearrangement joins TRBV2 to TRBJ1-5; D is undetermined. Sequencing input: peripheral blood. The receptor was isolated from an older man with acute or convalescent COVID-19. CDR3 region: CASSEESVGSQPQHF. For the CDR3, the DNA is TGTGCCAGCAGTGAAGAAAGCGTTGGGAGTCAGCCCCAGCATTTT.